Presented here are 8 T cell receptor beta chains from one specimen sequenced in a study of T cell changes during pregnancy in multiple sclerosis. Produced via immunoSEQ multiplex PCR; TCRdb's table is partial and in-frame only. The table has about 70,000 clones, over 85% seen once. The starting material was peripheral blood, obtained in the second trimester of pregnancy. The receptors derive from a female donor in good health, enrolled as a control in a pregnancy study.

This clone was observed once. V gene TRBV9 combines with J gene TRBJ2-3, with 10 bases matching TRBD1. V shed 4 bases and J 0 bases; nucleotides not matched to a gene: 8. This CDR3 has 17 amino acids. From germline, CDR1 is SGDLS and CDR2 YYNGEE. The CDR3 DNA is TGTGCCAGCAGCCCTCGGGACAGGGGAATTAGCACAGATACGCAGTATTTT. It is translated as CASSPRDRGISTDTQYF.

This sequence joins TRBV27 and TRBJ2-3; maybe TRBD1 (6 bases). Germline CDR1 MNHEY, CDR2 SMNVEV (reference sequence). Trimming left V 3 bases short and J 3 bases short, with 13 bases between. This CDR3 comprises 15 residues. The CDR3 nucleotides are TGTGCCAGCAGTTTCGGTCAGGGGTGGACAGATACGCAGTATTTT. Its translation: CASSFGQGWTDTQYF.

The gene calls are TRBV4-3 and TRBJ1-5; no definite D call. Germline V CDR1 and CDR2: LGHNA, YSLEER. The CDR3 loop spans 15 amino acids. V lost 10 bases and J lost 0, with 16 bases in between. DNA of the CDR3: TGCGCCATTCCTGGGCCGGGGAATAGCAATCAGCCCCAGCATTTT. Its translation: CAIPGPGNSNQPQHF.

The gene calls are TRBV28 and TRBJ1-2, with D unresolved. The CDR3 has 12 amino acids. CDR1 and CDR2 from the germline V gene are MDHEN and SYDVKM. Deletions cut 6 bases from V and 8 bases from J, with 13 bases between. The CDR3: CASRSLLLGYTF. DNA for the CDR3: TGTGCCAGCAGATCCCTCCTCCTCGGCTACACCTTC.

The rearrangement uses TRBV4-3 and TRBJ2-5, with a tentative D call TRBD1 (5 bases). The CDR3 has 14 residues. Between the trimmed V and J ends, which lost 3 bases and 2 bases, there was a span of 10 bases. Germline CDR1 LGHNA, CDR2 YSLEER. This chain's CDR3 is CASSQNDRQETQYF. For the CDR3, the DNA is TGCGCCAGCAGCCAGAACGACAGACAAGAGACCCAGTACTTC.

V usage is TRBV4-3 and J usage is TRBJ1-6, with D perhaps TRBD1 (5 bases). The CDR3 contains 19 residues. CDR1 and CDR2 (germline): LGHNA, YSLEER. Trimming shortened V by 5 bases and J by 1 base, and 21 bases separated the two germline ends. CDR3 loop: CASSAARDPGGSYNSPLHF. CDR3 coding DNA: TGCGCCAGCAGCGCGGCGAGGGACCCCGGAGGGTCCTATAATTCACCCCTCCACTTT.

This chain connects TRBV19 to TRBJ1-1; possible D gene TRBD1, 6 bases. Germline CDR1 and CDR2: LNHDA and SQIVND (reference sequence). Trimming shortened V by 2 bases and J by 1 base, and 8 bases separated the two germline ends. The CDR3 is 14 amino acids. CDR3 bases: TGTGCCAGTAGTATAAGGACAGCGAACACTGAAGCTTTCTTT. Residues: CASSIRTANTEAFF.

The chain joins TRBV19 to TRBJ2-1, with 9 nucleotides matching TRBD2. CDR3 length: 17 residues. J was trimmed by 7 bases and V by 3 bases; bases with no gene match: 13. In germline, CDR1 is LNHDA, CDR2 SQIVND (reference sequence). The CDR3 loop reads CASSIPGLAGGFNEQFF. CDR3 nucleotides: TGTGCCAGTAGTATCCCGGGACTAGCTGGGGGTTTTAATGAGCAGTTCTTC.